The source of this T cell receptor (beta chain) is a study of sequential checkpoint blockade in melanoma. Overall study: Randomization was 1:1 between first-line nivolumab→ipilimumab and ipilimumab→nivolumab.

Produced via immunoSEQ multiplex PCR; TCRdb's table is partial and in-frame only. This sample has about 14,000 clones, with about three quarters found just once. V trimming: 4 bases; J trimming: 0 bases; junction bases outside the gene matches: 12. The CDR3 is made up of 18 amino acids. Treatment described: randomized to nivolumab then ipilimumab (arm A) or the reverse (arm B). The TCR was taken from a human donor with melanoma. Sample: CD8+ T cells sorted from blood (inferred from file names), taken from a patient given nivolumab and ipilimumab in sequence. V gene TRBV5-3 combines with J gene TRBJ1-5; TRBD1 matches 8 bases. TRBV5-3 is filed as an ORF, its function uncertain. In nucleotides, the CDR3 is TGTGCCAGAAGCAGGGACAGGAGGGTATTTAATAGCAATCAGCCCCAGCATTTT. This translates into CARSRDRRVFNSNQPQHF.